This TCR beta chain was documented in a study of regulatory T cells in long-lasting Graves disease. Study findings and constraints: Persistent Graves' patients showed less TCR diversity than newly diagnosed ones.

Sample time point: newly diagnosed GD, antithyroid drugs for less than 3 months. Generation of the TCR library employed RNA extracted from PBMCs. Construction of the TCR beta libraries employed iRepertoire HTBI primers in conjunction with Arm-PCR of CDR3 regions. Each CDR3 protein is one row after TCRdb ran MiXCR on the multiplex PCR reads. Counted here are hundreds of thousands of distinct CDR3 sequences, under 20% occurring once; the ten biggest clones make up under 20%. There are 15 residues in the CDR3. Germline CDR1 MNHNS, CDR2 SASEGT. Trimming removed 6 bases from V and 10 bases from J; junction bases left unmatched: 9. With respect to this clonotype: Its antigen is not known.

The same sample was also studied in work on T cells in Graves' hyperthyroidism and ophthalmopathy.

The V call is TRBV6-1, the J call TRBJ1-6, with 10 bases matching TRBD1. The origin of this receptor is a woman aged 30 to 39 with Graves disease. The sequencing here drew on peripheral blood mononuclear cells (PBMCs), taken at new diagnosis, from a patient treated with antithyroid drugs. CDR3 sequence: CASRRQGAGRSPLHF. Here the CDR3 DNA reads TGTGCCAGCAGGCGACAGGGGGCAGGGAGATCACCCCTCCACTTT.